The sample holds a few counts of the clone carrying this T cell receptor beta chain. Its cognate antigen is unknown. This may be a read error, as it is one base from a much larger clone. The template was RNA from unsorted bulk tissue. This non-tumor lung sample came from over 3 cm beyond the tumor edge. This sample is drawn from a study of tumor and adjacent non-tumor tissue in lung cancer. Study-wide context: Samples averaged around 4.2 million productive TCRbeta reads each.

Whole-study results and caveats: In normal lung, the top 100 clones were significantly more dominant than in tumor.

Germline V lookup: CDR1 MNHEY, CDR2 SVGEGT. Trimming cost V 8 bases and J 1 base, with 15 bases left between them. CDR3 length: 15 residues. The library came from three nested PCR rounds adapted from ARM-PCR protocols. A single record per CDR3 protein comes from TCRdb applying MiXCR to the multiplex PCR reads. The sample carries about 48,000 distinct CDR3 sequences, 64% recorded once. The TCR was taken from a woman in her 70s with non-small cell lung cancer. The source material was distant non-tumor lung tissue. The chain is built from TRBV6-2 or TRBV6-3 and TRBJ1-5, with no clear D. The CDR3 reads CASYRDGLSNQPQHF. For the CDR3, the DNA is TGTGCCAGCTATAGGGATGGGTTAAGCAATCAGCCCCAGCATTTT.